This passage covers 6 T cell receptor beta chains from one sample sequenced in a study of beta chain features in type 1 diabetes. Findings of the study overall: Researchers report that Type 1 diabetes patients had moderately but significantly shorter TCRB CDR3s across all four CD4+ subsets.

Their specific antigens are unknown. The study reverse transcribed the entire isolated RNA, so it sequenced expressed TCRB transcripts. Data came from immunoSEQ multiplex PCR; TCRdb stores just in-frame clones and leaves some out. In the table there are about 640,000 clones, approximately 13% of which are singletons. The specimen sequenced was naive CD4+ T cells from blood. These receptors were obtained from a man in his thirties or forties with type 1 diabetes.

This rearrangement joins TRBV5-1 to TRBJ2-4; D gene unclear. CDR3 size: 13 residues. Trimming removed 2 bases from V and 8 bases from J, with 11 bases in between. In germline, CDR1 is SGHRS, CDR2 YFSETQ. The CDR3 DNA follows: TGCGCCAGCAGCTTCTTAGGCGAGCACATTCAGTACTTC. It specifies CASSFLGEHIQYF.

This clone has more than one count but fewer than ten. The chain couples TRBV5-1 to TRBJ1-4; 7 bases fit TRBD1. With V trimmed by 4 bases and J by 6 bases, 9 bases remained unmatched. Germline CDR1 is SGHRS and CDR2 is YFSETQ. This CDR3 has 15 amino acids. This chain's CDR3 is CASSGQGQLYEKLFF. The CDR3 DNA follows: TGCGCCAGCAGCGGCCAGGGACAGCTCTATGAAAAACTGTTTTTT.

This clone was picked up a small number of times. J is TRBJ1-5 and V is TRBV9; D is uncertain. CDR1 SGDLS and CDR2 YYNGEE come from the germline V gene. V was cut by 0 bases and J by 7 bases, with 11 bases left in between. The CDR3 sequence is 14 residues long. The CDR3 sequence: CASSVGQDGQPQHF. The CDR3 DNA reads TGTGCCAGCAGCGTAGGGCAGGACGGGCAGCCCCAGCATTTT.

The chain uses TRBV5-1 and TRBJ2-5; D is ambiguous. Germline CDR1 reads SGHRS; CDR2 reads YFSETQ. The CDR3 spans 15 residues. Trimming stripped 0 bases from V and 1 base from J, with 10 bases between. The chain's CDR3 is CASSLVGQTQETQYF. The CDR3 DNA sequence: TGCGCCAGCAGCTTGGTGGGCCAGACCCAAGAGACCCAGTACTTC.

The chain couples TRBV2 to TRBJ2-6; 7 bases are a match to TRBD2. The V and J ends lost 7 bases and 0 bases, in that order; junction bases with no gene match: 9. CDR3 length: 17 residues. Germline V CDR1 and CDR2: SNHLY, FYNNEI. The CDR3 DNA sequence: TGTGCCAGCACCCTTCGGGGGGAATCCTCTGGGGCCAACGTCCTGACTTTC. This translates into CASTLRGESSGANVLTF. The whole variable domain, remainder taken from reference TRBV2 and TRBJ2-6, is EPEVTQTPSHQVTQMGQEVILRCVPISNHLYFYWYRQILGQKVEFLVSFYNNEISEKSEIFDDQFSVERPDGSNFTLKIRSTKLEDSAMYFCASTLRGESSGANVLTFGAGSRLTVL.

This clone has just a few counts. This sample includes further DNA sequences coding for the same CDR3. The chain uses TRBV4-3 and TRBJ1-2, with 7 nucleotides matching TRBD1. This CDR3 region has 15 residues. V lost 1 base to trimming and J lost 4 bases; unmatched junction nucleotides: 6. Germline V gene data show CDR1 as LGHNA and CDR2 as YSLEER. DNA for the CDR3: TGCGCCAGCAGCCAAGGGAGACAGGGCTCCTATGGCTACACCTTC. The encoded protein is CASSQGRQGSYGYTF.